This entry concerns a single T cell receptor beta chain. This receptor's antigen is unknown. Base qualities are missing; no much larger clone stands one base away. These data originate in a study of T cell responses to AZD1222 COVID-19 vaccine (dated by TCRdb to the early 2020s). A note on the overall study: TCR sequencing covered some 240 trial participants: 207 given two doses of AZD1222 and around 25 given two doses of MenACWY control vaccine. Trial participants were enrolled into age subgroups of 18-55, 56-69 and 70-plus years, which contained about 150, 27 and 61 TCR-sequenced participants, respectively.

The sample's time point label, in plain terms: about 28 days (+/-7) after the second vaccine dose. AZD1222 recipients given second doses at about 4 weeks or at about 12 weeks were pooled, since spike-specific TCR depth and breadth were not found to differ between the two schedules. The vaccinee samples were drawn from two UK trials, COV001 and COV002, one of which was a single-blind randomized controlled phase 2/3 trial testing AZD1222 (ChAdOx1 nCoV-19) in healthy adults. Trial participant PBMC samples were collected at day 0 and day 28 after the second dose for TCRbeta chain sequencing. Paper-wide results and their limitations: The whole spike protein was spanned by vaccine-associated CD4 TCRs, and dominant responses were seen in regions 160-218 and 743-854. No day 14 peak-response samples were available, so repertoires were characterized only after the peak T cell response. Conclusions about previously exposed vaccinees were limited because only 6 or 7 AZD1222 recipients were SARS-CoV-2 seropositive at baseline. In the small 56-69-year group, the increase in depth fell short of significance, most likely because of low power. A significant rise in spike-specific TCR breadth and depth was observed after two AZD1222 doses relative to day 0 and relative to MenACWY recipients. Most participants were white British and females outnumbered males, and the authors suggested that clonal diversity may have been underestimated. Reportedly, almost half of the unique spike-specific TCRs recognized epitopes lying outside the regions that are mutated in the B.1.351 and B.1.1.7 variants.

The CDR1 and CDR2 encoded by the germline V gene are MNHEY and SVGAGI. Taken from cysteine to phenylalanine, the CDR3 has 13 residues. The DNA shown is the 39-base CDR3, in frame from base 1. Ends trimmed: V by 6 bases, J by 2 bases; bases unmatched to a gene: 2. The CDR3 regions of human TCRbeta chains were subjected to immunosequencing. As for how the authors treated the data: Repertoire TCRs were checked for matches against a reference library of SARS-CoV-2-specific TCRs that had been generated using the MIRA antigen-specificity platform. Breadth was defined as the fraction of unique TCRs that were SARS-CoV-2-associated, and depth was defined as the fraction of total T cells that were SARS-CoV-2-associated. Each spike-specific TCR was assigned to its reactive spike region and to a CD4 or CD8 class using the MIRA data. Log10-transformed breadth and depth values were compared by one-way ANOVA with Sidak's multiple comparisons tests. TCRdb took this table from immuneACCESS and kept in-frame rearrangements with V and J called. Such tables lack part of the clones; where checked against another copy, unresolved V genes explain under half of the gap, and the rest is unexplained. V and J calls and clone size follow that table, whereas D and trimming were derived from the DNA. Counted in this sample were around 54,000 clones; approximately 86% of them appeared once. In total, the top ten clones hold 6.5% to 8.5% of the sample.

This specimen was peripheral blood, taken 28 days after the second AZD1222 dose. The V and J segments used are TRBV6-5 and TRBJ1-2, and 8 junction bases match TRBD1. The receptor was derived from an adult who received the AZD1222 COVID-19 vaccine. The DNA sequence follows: TGTGCCAGCAGCAGGGGGCCGAACTATGGCTACACCTTC. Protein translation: CASSRGPNYGYTF.